This T cell receptor (beta chain) was recorded in a study of CD4 and CD8 cells across lung adenocarcinoma regions. Germline CDR1 and CDR2: MNHNS and SASEGT. The CDR3 is 15 amino acids. From the PCR reads, TCRdb called clonotypes with MiXCR, one entry per CDR3 protein. The sample includes some 20,000 distinct CDR3 sequences, less than 70% of them seen just once. A word on this clonotype: The junction departs from germline at one end; a sequencing error may be responsible.

Sequenced sample: CD8+ T cells from the center of a lung tumor. The clonotype originates from a female donor with lung adenocarcinoma. The CD4 and CD8 labels of this study may be unreliable. The rearrangement joins TRBV6-1 to TRBJ2-3; weak D call: TRBD2 (7 bases). CDR3 protein: CARGEGGGDTETQYF. CDR3 bases: TGTGCCAGGGGTGAAGGGGGAGGGGACACAGAGACGCAGTATTTC.